This T cell receptor (beta chain) was sequenced during a study of early T cells in non-severe SARS-CoV-2 infection. Across the study: Investigators sequenced bulk RNA drawn from unsorted whole blood, and chains remained unpaired. Study-level points and caveats: Anti-spike CD8 specificities were favored by VDJdb matching, whose results missed private and CD4 specificities.

Individual cDNA molecules each received unique molecular identifiers attached to them. TCRdb reanalysed the 5' RACE reads using MiXCR and keeps one entry per CDR3 protein. Here the sample spans under 50,000 distinct CDR3 sequences, about 5.6% being singletons. This clonotype was found many times. Its cognate antigen is unknown. The TCR comes from an adult who was a healthcare worker with PCR-confirmed SARS-CoV-2 infection or an uninfected control (not recorded which). What was sequenced was whole blood.

The CDR3 is CASSQGGQFSEAFF. The CDR3 nucleotides read TGTGCCAGCAGCCAAGGTGGTCAGTTCAGTGAAGCTTTCTTT. V usage is TRBV4-2 and J usage is TRBJ1-1; the D is unclear. Looked up from germline, CDR1 is LGHNA and CDR2 is YNFKEQ. The length of the CDR3 is 14 residues. Trimming took off 1 base at V and 7 bases at J, with 13 bases between the two ends.